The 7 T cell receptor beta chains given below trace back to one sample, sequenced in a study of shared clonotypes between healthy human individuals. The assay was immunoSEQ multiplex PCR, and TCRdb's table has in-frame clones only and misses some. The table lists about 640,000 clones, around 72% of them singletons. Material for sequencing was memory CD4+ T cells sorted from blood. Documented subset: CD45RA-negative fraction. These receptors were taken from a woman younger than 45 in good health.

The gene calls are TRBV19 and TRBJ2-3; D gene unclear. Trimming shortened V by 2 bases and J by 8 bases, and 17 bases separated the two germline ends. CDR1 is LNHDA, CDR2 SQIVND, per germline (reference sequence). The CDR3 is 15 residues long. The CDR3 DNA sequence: TGTGCCAGTAGTATATCATCAGATCCCTCCCTTACGCAGTATTTT. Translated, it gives CASSISSDPSLTQYF.

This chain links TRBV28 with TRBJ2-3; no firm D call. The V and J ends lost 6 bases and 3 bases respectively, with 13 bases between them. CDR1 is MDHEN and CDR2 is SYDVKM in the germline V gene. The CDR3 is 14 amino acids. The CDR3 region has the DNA TGTGCCAGCAGCTTGCCAGTTACAACAGATACGCAGTATTTT. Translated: CASSLPVTTDTQYF.

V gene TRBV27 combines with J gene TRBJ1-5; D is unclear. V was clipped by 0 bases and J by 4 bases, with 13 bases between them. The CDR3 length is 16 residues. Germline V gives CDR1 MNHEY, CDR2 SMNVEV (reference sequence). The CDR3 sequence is CASSLSQLPGNQPQHF. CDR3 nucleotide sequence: TGTGCCAGCAGTTTATCGCAACTTCCCGGGAATCAGCCCCAGCATTTT.

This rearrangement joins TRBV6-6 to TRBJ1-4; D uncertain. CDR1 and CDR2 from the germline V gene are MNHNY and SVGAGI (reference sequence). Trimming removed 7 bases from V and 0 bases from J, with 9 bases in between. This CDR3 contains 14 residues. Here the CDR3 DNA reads TGTGCCAGCACCTCGACGGCAACTAATGAAAAACTGTTTTTT. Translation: CASTSTATNEKLFF.

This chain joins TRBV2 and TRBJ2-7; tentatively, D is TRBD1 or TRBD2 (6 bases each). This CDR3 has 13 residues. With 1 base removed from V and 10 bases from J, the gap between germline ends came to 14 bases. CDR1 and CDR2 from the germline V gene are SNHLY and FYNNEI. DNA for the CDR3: TGTGCCAGCAGTGAAGAAGGGGGGCGTGAACAGTACTTC. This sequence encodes CASSEEGGREQYF.

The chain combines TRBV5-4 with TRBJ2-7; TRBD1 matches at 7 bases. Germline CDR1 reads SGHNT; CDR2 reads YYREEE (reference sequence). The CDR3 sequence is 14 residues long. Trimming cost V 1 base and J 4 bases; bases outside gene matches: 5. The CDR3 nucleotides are TGTGCCAGCAGCTTGTTGGACAGGCGATACGAGCAGTACTTC. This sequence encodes CASSLLDRRYEQYF. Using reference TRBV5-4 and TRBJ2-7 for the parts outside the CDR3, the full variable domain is ETGVTQSPTHLIKTRGQQVTLRCSSQSGHNTVSWYQQALGQGPQFIFQYYREEENGRGNFPPRFSGLQFPNYSSELNVNALELDDSALYLCASSLLDRRYEQYFGPGTRLTVT.

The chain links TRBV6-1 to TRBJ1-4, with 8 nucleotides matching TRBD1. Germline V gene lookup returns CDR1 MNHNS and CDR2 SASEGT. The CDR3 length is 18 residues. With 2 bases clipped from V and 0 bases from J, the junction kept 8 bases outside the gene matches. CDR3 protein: CASSERGTGFATNEKLFF. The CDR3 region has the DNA TGTGCCAGCAGTGAAAGGGGGACAGGCTTTGCAACTAATGAAAAACTGTTTTTT.